A selection of T cell receptor beta chains follows, all from one sample in a study of vaccination and CD4 T cells after COVID-19. No antigen is known for these receptors. TCRdb reprocessed the PCR reads with MiXCR, giving one entry per CDR3 protein. The sample has some 7,000 distinct CDR3 sequences, 20% to 25% seen once. The material sequenced was CD4+ T cells from blood, cultured in vitro, taken after SARS-CoV-2 vaccination. The receptors were sampled from a human donor who had recovered from COVID-19. The CDR3 runs from the conserved cysteine through the conserved F or W. Fields, in order: J gene, clone size, V gene, D gene, CDR3 DNA, CDR3 protein. The D gene is left open where the match is weak. Where a row states a size, it is once, few, many or the class of an expanded clone; other rows omit it.

j_gene: TRBJ1-2
abundance: medium-sized
v_gene: TRBV20-1
d_gene: TRBD1
CDR3nt: TGCAGTGCTAGGGCACAGGGGGTTGGCTATGGCTACACCTTC
CDR3aa: CSARAQGVGYGYTF

j_gene: TRBJ1-6
abundance: few
v_gene: TRBV10-3
d_gene: NA
CDR3nt: TGTGCCATCAGGTCCAGGAGTGATTCACCCCTCCACTTT
CDR3aa: CAIRSRSDSPLHF

j_gene: TRBJ1-2
abundance: few
v_gene: TRBV28
d_gene: NA
CDR3nt: TGTGCCAGCAGTTTTCTGGAGGTGAGGGGTGGCTACACCTTC
CDR3aa: CASSFLEVRGGYTF

j_gene: TRBJ2-2
abundance: NA
v_gene: TRBV28
d_gene: NA
CDR3nt: TGTGCCAGCATGGGTTTGGGGCAGGGTCCAACCGGGGAGCTGTTTTTT
CDR3aa: CASMGLGQGPTGELFF

j_gene: TRBJ2-1
abundance: few
v_gene: TRBV19
d_gene: TRBD1
CDR3nt: TGTGCCAGTAGTGGGACAGGGGGCAGGGAGCAGTTCTTC
CDR3aa: CASSGTGGREQFF

j_gene: TRBJ2-7
abundance: NA
v_gene: TRBV10-3
d_gene: NA
CDR3nt: TGTGCCATCAGTAGCCGGGACCTATCGGAGCAGTACTTC
CDR3aa: CAISSRDLSEQYF

j_gene: TRBJ2-1
abundance: medium-sized
v_gene: TRBV7-6
d_gene: NA
CDR3nt: TGTGCCAGCAGCTTAGCCTACAATGAGCAGTTCTTC
CDR3aa: CASSLAYNEQFF

j_gene: TRBJ2-5
abundance: medium-sized
v_gene: TRBV20-1
d_gene: TRBD2
CDR3nt: TGCAGTGCTAGAGATCCCAGCGGGGGGGAGGAGACCCAGTACTTC
CDR3aa: CSARDPSGGEETQYF

j_gene: TRBJ2-7
abundance: few
v_gene: TRBV2
d_gene: TRBD2
CDR3nt: TGTGCCAGCAGTCTAGCGGGAGATTACGAGCAGTACTTC
CDR3aa: CASSLAGDYEQYF

j_gene: TRBJ2-2
abundance: medium-sized
v_gene: TRBV15
d_gene: TRBD1
CDR3nt: TGTGCCACCAGCAGAGCCTACAGGGGCCGCACCGGGGAGCTGTTTTTT
CDR3aa: CATSRAYRGRTGELFF

j_gene: TRBJ2-1
abundance: few
v_gene: TRBV6-1
d_gene: NA
CDR3nt: TGTGCCAGCAGTCGGGCCATTAAAGCCTCCTACAATGAGCAGTTCTTC
CDR3aa: CASSRAIKASYNEQFF

j_gene: TRBJ2-2
abundance: few
v_gene: TRBV20-1
d_gene: NA
CDR3nt: TGCAGTGCTAGCGAGGACACCGGGGAGCTGTTTTTT
CDR3aa: CSASEDTGELFF

j_gene: TRBJ2-7
abundance: medium-sized
v_gene: TRBV7-2
d_gene: TRBD2
CDR3nt: TGTGCCAGCAGCTTCCTAGCGGGGTCCTACGAGCAGTACTTC
CDR3aa: CASSFLAGSYEQYF

j_gene: TRBJ1-5
abundance: medium-sized
v_gene: TRBV20-1
d_gene: NA
CDR3nt: TGCAGTTCTATGTCCAGGGATCAGCCCCAGCATTTT
CDR3aa: CSSMSRDQPQHF

j_gene: TRBJ2-5
abundance: NA
v_gene: TRBV5-4
d_gene: TRBD2
CDR3nt: TGTGCCAGCAGTGTCAGCGGGGGGCCGAGAGAGACCCAGTACTTC
CDR3aa: CASSVSGGPRETQYF

j_gene: TRBJ2-1
abundance: NA
v_gene: TRBV2
d_gene: TRBD1
CDR3nt: TGTGCCAGCAACCTACAGGGGACCTCCTACAATGAGCAGTTCTTC
CDR3aa: CASNLQGTSYNEQFF

j_gene: TRBJ2-7
abundance: NA
v_gene: TRBV7-9
d_gene: NA
CDR3nt: TGTGCCAGCAGCCTTGGGACGTACGAGCAGTACTTC
CDR3aa: CASSLGTYEQYF

j_gene: TRBJ2-1
abundance: medium-sized
v_gene: TRBV7-9
d_gene: TRBD2
CDR3nt: TGTGCCAGCAGCCAGACTAGCGGCTCTCAGTTCTTC
CDR3aa: CASSQTSGSQFF

j_gene: TRBJ2-7
abundance: medium-sized
v_gene: TRBV28
d_gene: TRBD2
CDR3nt: TGTGCCAGCAGTTCCATAGCGGGGGCCCACTACGAGCAGTACTTC
CDR3aa: CASSSIAGAHYEQYF

j_gene: TRBJ2-1
abundance: NA
v_gene: TRBV20-1
d_gene: TRBD2
CDR3nt: TGCAGTGCTAGAGTCCCCGTAGCGGGCGCCAATGAGCAGTTCTTC
CDR3aa: CSARVPVAGANEQFF

j_gene: TRBJ2-7
abundance: NA
v_gene: TRBV4-1
d_gene: NA
CDR3nt: TGCGCCAGCAGCCAAGCTCGGGATCCCCTTCCTCGTGGGCAGTTCCACTACGAGCAGTACTTC
CDR3aa: CASSQARDPLPRGQFHYEQYF

j_gene: TRBJ1-2
abundance: medium-sized
v_gene: TRBV6-5
d_gene: TRBD1
CDR3nt: TGTGCCAGCAGTTCAGGGGGCGGCTACACCTTC
CDR3aa: CASSSGGGYTF

j_gene: TRBJ2-7
abundance: medium-sized
v_gene: TRBV7-2
d_gene: TRBD2
CDR3nt: TGTGCCAGCAGCGCCCCATGGACTAGCTCCTACGAGCAGTACTTC
CDR3aa: CASSAPWTSSYEQYF

j_gene: TRBJ2-7
abundance: medium-sized
v_gene: TRBV20-1
d_gene: NA
CDR3nt: TGCAGTGCTAGAGTTATCGAGCAGTACTTC
CDR3aa: CSARVIEQYF

j_gene: TRBJ2-3
abundance: NA
v_gene: TRBV10-1
d_gene: NA
CDR3nt: TGCGCCAGCAGTGAGTGGAGCACAGATACGCAGTATTTT
CDR3aa: CASSEWSTDTQYF